This T cell receptor beta chain came from a study of monozygotic twins with inflammatory bowel disease. The study, taken as a whole, reports: Between concordant and discordant twins, repertoire similarity failed to differ, a result that limited power may explain.

In germline, CDR1 is LNHNV, CDR2 YYDKDF (reference sequence). This CDR3 is 14 amino acids long. To note about this clonotype: Its antigen is as yet unknown.

From its re-call of the 5' RACE reads, TCRdb lists each CDR3 protein once, without DNA. Recorded for this sample: roughly 120,000 distinct CDR3 sequences. This chain links TRBV15 with TRBJ2-3; TCRdb's assignment of TRBD1 cannot be checked, as there is no DNA. The sequenced sample consisted of blood. The clonotype originates from a human donor with ulcerative colitis or Crohn's disease, or a healthy co-twin of an affected twin (not recorded which). The CDR3 reads CATSSATGGDTQYF.